The sequence of this T cell receptor (beta chain) was determined in a study of Graves' ophthalmopathy and Graves' hyperthyroidism. The authors amplified TCR beta CDR3 regions from RNA transcripts. First-round RT-PCR with HTBI primers preceded a second-round multiplex PCR. TCRdb reprocessed the multiplex PCR reads with MiXCR, giving one entry per CDR3 protein. The sample has over 150,000 distinct CDR3 sequences; 30% to 45% are singletons. Moderate-to-severe activity, CAS ≥3, NOSPECS ≥4 and a duration under 3 months were seen in donors with ophthalmopathy. Patients were left out if they had other autoimmune diseases, uncontrolled infections, pregnancy or lactation. Clinicians made diagnoses from clinical symptoms, serum thyroxine, TRAb, thyroid ultrasound and orbital computed tomography. PBMCs stemmed from approximately 9.7 ml of fresh peripheral blood. Germline V gene sequence: CDR1 SGHAT, CDR2 FQDESV (reference sequence). V was clipped by 0 bases and J by 7 bases, with 18 bases between them. The CDR3 has 16 residues.

The sequence derives from a woman aged 40 to 50 with Graves' ophthalmopathy. The source material was peripheral blood. V gene TRBV11-1 combines with J gene TRBJ1-2; tentative D call: TRBD1 (6 bases). This chain's CDR3 is CASSLASGWGAFGYTF. CDR3 nucleotide sequence: TGTGCCAGCAGCTTAGCGTCTGGATGGGGGGCCTTTGGCTACACCTTC.